This TCR beta chain stems from a study of cytomegalovirus exposure and HLA in healthy donors. PCR primers comprised 60 Vbeta and 13 Jbeta primers. Authors' analysis steps: A later analysis counted some 87 million unique TCR beta chains, around 10 million shared. Data came from immunoSEQ multiplex PCR; TCRdb stores just in-frame clones and leaves some out. That table supplies the V and J calls and clone size; D and trimming were determined from the DNA. The sample consists of approximately 120,000 clones, 15% to 20% of them appearing once. The CDR3 spans 14 residues. V was trimmed by 5 bases and J by 0 bases, leaving 8 bases between them. Per germline, CDR1 SGHRS and CDR2 YFSETQ. A remark on this clone: Antigen specificity is unknown.

Study results and limitations: Across donors, most TCRs were seen rarely, yet some public ones were widespread. In a later analysis, CMV-associated beta chains were mostly HLA-associated, it appeared. Later analysis revealed greater clonal expansion in HLA-associated TCR beta chains than in equally common others.

The TCR sequence derives from a female donor in good health and CMV-seropositive. The chain is built from TRBV5-1 and TRBJ2-2; TRBD2 is a possible D gene (5 bases). The material sequenced was PBMCs. DNA of the CDR3: TGCGCCAGCAGAACCGGGACGAACACCGGGGAGCTGTTTTTT. Translated: CASRTGTNTGELFF.